The table lists the clone carrying this T cell receptor (beta chain) with a few counts. These data come from a study of response to subunit inactivated influenza vaccine. The CDR3 runs 14 residues. The ends were cut back, 5 bases at V and 3 bases at J, with 13 bases in the middle. Germline CDR1 reads MDHEN; CDR2 reads SYDVKM. TCRdb used MiXCR to reprocess the RT-PCR reads, holding one entry per CDR3 protein. The data show just under 550,000 distinct CDR3 sequences, under 25% seen once. This same sample was also part of a study on T cells expressing NK-cell markers. This second report adds: Making the TCR beta cDNA relied on 5'RACE template switching with UMIs. Beta-chain profiling covered CD3+CD56+NKG2C+, CD3+CD56+NKG2C- and CD3+CD56-NKG2C+ sorted subsets. The sequencing cohort of eight donors included seven HCMV-seropositive individuals and one seronegative individual. NKG2C+ dominant clonotype frequencies in 6 or 7 donors were roughly 1.0-7.5% of CD8+ T cells. One observes that, in several donors, these clonotypes were also the leading ones within the CD3+CD56-NKG2C+ fraction.

Sequences were derived from CD4+ T cells sorted from PBMCs, sampled approximately 12 days after vaccination. The chain combines TRBV28 with TRBJ2-5, with D perhaps matching TRBD1 (6 bases). This TCR derives from a man between 50 and 59 years old who received an inactivated influenza vaccine. CDR3 protein: CASSKHQGKETQYF. CDR3 DNA: TGTGCCAGCAGTAAACATCAGGGGAAAGAGACCCAGTACTTC.